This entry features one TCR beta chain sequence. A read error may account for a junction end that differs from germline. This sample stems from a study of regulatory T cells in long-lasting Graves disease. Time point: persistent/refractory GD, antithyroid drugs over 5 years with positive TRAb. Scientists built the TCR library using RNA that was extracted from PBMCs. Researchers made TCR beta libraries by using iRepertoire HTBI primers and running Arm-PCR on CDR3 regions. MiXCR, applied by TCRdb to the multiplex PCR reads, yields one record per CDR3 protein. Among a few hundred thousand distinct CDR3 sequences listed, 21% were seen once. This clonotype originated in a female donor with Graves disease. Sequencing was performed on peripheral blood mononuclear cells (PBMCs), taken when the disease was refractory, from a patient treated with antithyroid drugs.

The CDR3 sequence: CATNRVGQETQYF. DNA of the CDR3: TGTGCCACCAACAGAGTCGGCCAAGAGACCCAGTACTTC. This sequence joins TRBV15 and TRBJ2-5; no clear D gene. The V gene's germline CDR1 is LNHNV and CDR2 YYDKDF (reference sequence). The CDR3 has 13 residues.